The 31 T cell receptor beta chains listed next were all sequenced from one sample in a study of T cells after yellow fever vaccination. TCRdb re-called the 5' RACE reads through MiXCR, storing one row per CDR3 protein. The repertoire holds nearly 550,000 distinct CDR3 sequences, with roughly a fifth as singletons. Here the sequenced sample was PBMCs, taken 15 days after the yellow fever booster vaccination. The source of these receptors is a man aged 30-40 years who received the YFV17D yellow fever vaccine.

The table lists this clonotype with a few counts. The V call is TRBV6-1, the J call TRBJ2-2, with 13 bases fitting TRBD2. V trimming: 10 bases; J trimming: 5 bases; junction bases outside the gene matches: 4. In germline, CDR1 is MNHNS, CDR2 SASEGT. This CDR3 is 14 amino acids long. CDR3: CATRLAGGTGELFF. The CDR3 DNA reads TGTGCCACAAGACTAGCGGGAGGTACCGGGGAGCTGTTTTTT.

Many counts were recorded for this clonotype. The rearrangement links TRBV14 to TRBJ2-5; D not certain. The CDR3 is 12 residues long. The V gene lost 1 base and the J gene lost 4 bases, with 4 bases spanning the gap. The germline CDR1 and CDR2 sequences are SGHDN and FVKESK. As DNA, the CDR3 is TGTGCCAGCAGCCAAGTTGGAGAGACCCAGTACTTC. It specifies CASSQVGETQYF.

This clonotype was found a few times. The chain uses TRBV10-3 and TRBJ2-3; 9 positions agree with TRBD2. The CDR3 contains 17 residues. Germline V gives CDR1 ENHRY, CDR2 SYGVKD. V was clipped by 0 bases and J by 8 bases; unmatched bases: 12. Written as DNA, the CDR3 is TGTGCCATCAGTGAGTCGACCTCAATTAGCGGGAGTTCTACGCAGTATTTT. Encoded protein: CAISESTSISGSSTQYF.

This clonotype was detected a few times. This chain uses TRBV24-1 with TRBJ2-5; TRBD1 agrees at 8 bases. CDR3 length equals 15 residues. CDR1 and CDR2 from the germline V gene are KGHDR and SFDVKD. J lost 3 bases, V lost 3 bases, and 5 bases had no gene match. Here the CDR3 reads CATSDIRQGKETQYF. The CDR3 DNA is TGTGCCACCAGTGATATAAGACAGGGGAAAGAGACCCAGTACTTC.

J is TRBJ2-1 and V is TRBV19, with a possible D match to TRBD2 (5 bases). This CDR3 is built from 16 residues. V lost 10 bases, J lost 8 bases, and 27 bases lay in between. Germline-derived CDR1 and CDR2 are LNHDA and SQIVND (reference sequence). CDR3 nucleotides: TGTGCCAAAACTAGATTCCGGTCCCCACGGGTGCATGAGCAGTTCTTC. Protein product: CAKTRFRSPRVHEQFF. The whole variable domain, remainder taken from reference TRBV19 and TRBJ2-1, is DGGITQSPKYLFRKEGQNVTLSCEQNLNHDAMYWYRQDPGQGLRLIYYSQIVNDFQKGDIAEGYSVSREKKESFPLTVTSAQKNPTAFYLCAKTRFRSPRVHEQFFGPGTRLTVL.

The V and J genes are TRBV28 and TRBJ1-4; 8 bases agree with TRBD1. The CDR3 length is 14 residues. V shed 2 bases and J 10 bases; nucleotides not matched to a gene: 6. Germline V gives CDR1 MDHEN, CDR2 SYDVKM. CDR3 bases: TGTGCCAGCAGTTTACGGACAGGGTGGTTAAAACTGTTTTTT. Encoded protein: CASSLRTGWLKLFF.

This clonotype came up a few times. CDR3 bases: TGCAGCGTTGGGACAGGGTTGACTGGGGCCAACGTCCTGACTTTC. Protein product: CSVGTGLTGANVLTF. This rearrangement joins TRBV29-1 to TRBJ2-6, with TRBD1 matching over 8 bases. V lost 4 bases, J lost 2 bases, and 4 bases stayed unmatched. The germline V gene encodes CDR1 SQVTM and CDR2 ANQGSEA. This CDR3 comprises 15 residues.

The chain joins TRBV19 to TRBJ1-1; a possible D gene is TRBD1 (6 bases). The CDR3 is 15 residues long. The V gene lost 0 bases and the J gene lost 6 bases, with 14 bases spanning the gap. In germline, CDR1 is LNHDA, CDR2 SQIVND (reference sequence). CDR3 loop: CASSIDGGRVAEAFF. The CDR3, as DNA: TGTGCCAGTAGTATAGACGGGGGGCGAGTGGCTGAAGCTTTCTTT.

The chain recombines TRBV6-1 with TRBJ2-1; 14 positions agree with TRBD2. This CDR3 is 17 amino acids long. J gave up 2 bases and V 6 bases, and 6 bases lay outside the gene matches. Germline lookup yields CDR1 MNHNS and CDR2 SASEGT. The CDR3 DNA sequence: TGTGCCAGCAGGACTAGCGGGAGGGCCCTTCCCTACAATGAGCAGTTCTTC. Translation gives CASRTSGRALPYNEQFF.

The chain has TRBV5-5 and TRBJ2-5, with TRBD2 matching 12 bases. Unmatched junction bases numbered 2, after V lost 0 bases and J lost 8 bases. The CDR3 length is 14 residues. Germline CDR1 is SGHKS and CDR2 is YYEKEE (reference sequence). This CDR3 reads CASSLALAGGTQYF. Here the CDR3 DNA reads TGTGCCAGCAGCTTGGCACTAGCGGGAGGTACCCAGTACTTC.

The chain uses TRBV5-1 and TRBJ1-5, with TRBD1 matching over 7 bases. The CDR3 is made up of 15 amino acids. CDR1 SGHRS and CDR2 YFSETQ come from the germline V gene. V lost 4 bases to trimming and J lost 4 bases; unmatched junction nucleotides: 8. CDR3 nucleotides: TGCGCCAGCAGCAACGGGACAGCTATTAATCAGCCCCAGCATTTT. Encoded protein: CASSNGTAINQPQHF.

This clonotype was counted only a few times. The chain combines TRBV20-1 with TRBJ2-1, with 8 bases lining up with TRBD1. CDR3 length: 14 residues. The junction had 9 bases not matched to a gene; V was cut back by 5 bases and J by 6 bases. Per germline, CDR1 DFQATT and CDR2 SNEGSKA (reference sequence). The CDR3: CSADGTGLGNEQFF. The CDR3 nucleotides are TGCAGTGCTGACGGGACAGGCTTGGGCAATGAGCAGTTCTTC.

This clonotype was seen more than once but under ten times. The rearrangement links TRBV20-1 to TRBJ2-5; 12 bases fit TRBD2. CDR3 length: 14 amino acids. In germline, CDR1 is DFQATT, CDR2 SNEGSKA (reference sequence). J lost 5 bases, V lost 3 bases, and 4 bases had no gene match. The CDR3 protein is CSASPLAGGETQYF. Written as DNA, the CDR3 is TGCAGTGCTAGCCCCCTAGCGGGAGGGGAGACCCAGTACTTC.

The chain uses TRBV6-1 and TRBJ2-1, with 9 bases identical to TRBD2. The V gene end was trimmed by 5 bases and the J gene end by 7 bases; junction bases not matched to a gene: 9. Germline loops: CDR1 MNHNS, CDR2 SASEGT. The CDR3 runs to 15 residues. CDR3 bases: TGTGCCAGCAGTAGGGGTGCGGGGGGGGGAAATGAGCAGTTCTTC. Its translation: CASSRGAGGGNEQFF.

This chain joins TRBV5-4 and TRBJ2-1; D unclear. This CDR3 is 15 amino acids long. CDR1 is SGHNT, CDR2 YYREEE, per germline (reference sequence). Trimming pared 0 bases from V and 0 bases from J, leaving 7 bases between. CDR3 DNA sequence: TGTGCCAGCAGCTTGGACACGGTCTCCTACAATGAGCAGTTCTTC. Translating it yields CASSLDTVSYNEQFF.

The chain employs TRBV7-2 and TRBJ2-5; 12 bases align to TRBD2. Germline assignment: CDR1 SGHTA and CDR2 FQGNSA. The CDR3 is 15 amino acids. V trimming: 5 bases; J trimming: 7 bases; junction bases outside the gene matches: 8. CDR3 sequence: CASSKTSGSIGTQYF. The CDR3 nucleotides are TGTGCCAGCAGCAAGACTAGCGGGAGCATCGGGACCCAGTACTTC.

The chain links TRBV25-1 to TRBJ2-1; 10 nucleotides line up with TRBD2. This CDR3 has 19 amino acids. Germline CDR1 is MGHDK and CDR2 is SYGVNS. The V gene end was trimmed by 5 bases and the J gene end by 1 base; junction bases not matched to a gene: 14. The DNA of the CDR3 is TGTGCCAGCAGTCCTCCCAAAGGGCTAGCGGGAGCATCCTACAATGAGCAGTTCTTC. This encodes CASSPPKGLAGASYNEQFF.

The chain links TRBV27 to TRBJ1-2; D unclear. The CDR3 spans 13 residues. Germline-derived CDR1 and CDR2 are MNHEY and SMNVEV (reference sequence). Between the trimmed V and J ends, which lost 5 bases and 0 bases, there was a span of 7 bases. CDR3 sequence reads: CASSAGANYGYTF. CDR3 nucleotide sequence: TGTGCCAGCAGTGCTGGTGCTAACTATGGCTACACCTTC.

This clonotype was recorded many times. The chain uses TRBV7-9 and TRBJ2-6, with D possibly matching TRBD2 (5 bases). Germline V gene sequence: CDR1 SEHNR, CDR2 FQNEAQ (reference sequence). This CDR3 has 14 amino acids. Trimming stripped 8 bases from V and 0 bases from J, with 8 bases between. The CDR3 nucleotides read TGTGCCAGCCGGAGGAACTCTGGGGCCAACGTCCTGACTTTC. It encodes CASRRNSGANVLTF.

This clonotype came up a few times. V and J are TRBV7-2 and TRBJ2-3; TRBD2 matches 10 bases. V shed 2 bases, J shed 4 bases, and the junction held 3 bases outside the gene matches. Germline CDR1 is SGHTA and CDR2 is FQGNSA. The CDR3 is 15 amino acids. The CDR3 nucleotides are TGTGCCAGCAGCTTACTAGCGGGAGAGGCAGATACGCAGTATTTT. Its protein product is CASSLLAGEADTQYF.

The chain uses TRBV12-3 or TRBV12-4 and TRBJ2-3, with 7 bases matching TRBD2. The CDR3 spans 14 residues. Trimming at V came to 4 bases and at J to 5 bases, leaving 6 bases not matched to a gene. This CDR3 is CASSSGGGVDTQYF. CDR3 sequence (DNA): TGTGCCAGCAGTTCTGGGGGAGGGGTAGATACGCAGTATTTT.

This clonotype appeared a few times. This rearrangement joins TRBV27 to TRBJ2-3; TRBD2 matches at 8 bases. With 5 bases clipped from V and 9 bases from J, the junction kept 4 bases outside the gene matches. The CDR3 is 12 residues long. The germline V gene has CDR1 MNHEY and CDR2 SMNVEV (reference sequence). In nucleotides, the CDR3 is TGTGCCAGCAGTCCCGGACTAGCAACGCAGTATTTT. It encodes CASSPGLATQYF.

This clonotype was observed a few times. The chain joins TRBV15 to TRBJ2-5; D is unclear. V shed 3 bases and J shed 3 bases, with 14 bases lying between them. The germline V gene encodes CDR1 LNHNV and CDR2 YYDKDF (reference sequence). The CDR3 contains 15 residues. The CDR3 region has the DNA TGTGCCACCAGCAGGCCACTTGGAGTGAAAGAGACCCAGTACTTC. It yields the protein CATSRPLGVKETQYF. The full variable domain, its missing parts supplied by reference TRBV15 and TRBJ2-5, is DAMVIQNPRYQVTQFGKPVTLSCSQTLNHNVMYWYQQKSSQAPKLLFHYYDKDFNNEADTPDNFQSRRPNTSFCFLDIRSPGLGDTAMYLCATSRPLGVKETQYFGPGTRLLVL.

The rearrangement uses TRBV28 and TRBJ2-5; perhaps TRBD1 as D (5 bases). Germline V CDR1 and CDR2: MDHEN, SYDVKM. The CDR3 is 13 amino acids. V was pared by 7 bases and J by 3 bases, with 12 bases between. Here the CDR3 reads CASTGRMEETQYF. The CDR3, as DNA: TGTGCCAGCACAGGGCGGATGGAAGAGACCCAGTACTTC.

This chain connects TRBV9 to TRBJ1-6; D perhaps matches TRBD1 (6 bases). V was pared by 3 bases and J by 2 bases, with 9 bases between. CDR3 length: 15 residues. Germline V gene data show CDR1 as SGDLS and CDR2 as YYNGEE. CDR3 amino acids: CASSEQGTYNSPLHF. The CDR3 region has the DNA TGTGCCAGCAGCGAACAGGGAACCTATAATTCACCCCTCCACTTT.

The CDR3 DNA follows: TGTGCCAGCAGTCTACTAGCGGGAGGGGCGGGGGAGACCCAGTACTTC. It codes for CASSLLAGGAGETQYF. This rearrangement joins TRBV28 to TRBJ2-5; 13 nucleotides line up with TRBD2. The V gene's germline CDR1 is MDHEN and CDR2 SYDVKM. The CDR3 totals 16 residues. Trimming at V came to 5 bases and at J to 5 bases, leaving 8 bases not matched to a gene.

The chain joins TRBV15 to TRBJ2-1; D possibly matches TRBD1 or TRBD2 (5 bases each). There are 16 residues in the CDR3. Per germline, CDR1 LNHNV and CDR2 YYDKDF (reference sequence). V was shortened by 0 bases and J by 7 bases, with 16 bases between the two germline ends. The CDR3 DNA reads as TGTGCCACCAGCAGAGATCGGGGCAGGGTTGGAAATGAGCAGTTCTTC. Protein sequence: CATSRDRGRVGNEQFF.

The V gene is TRBV10-3, the J gene TRBJ2-5; no clear D. Germline V gene sequence: CDR1 ENHRY, CDR2 SYGVKD. Trimming cost V 8 bases and J 10 bases, with 8 bases left between them. The CDR3 runs to 9 residues. CDR3 sequence: CAIPASQYF. Written as DNA, the CDR3 is TGTGCCATCCCGGCGAGCCAGTACTTC.

The CDR3 is CASLSRTGEPTDTQYF. CDR3 in DNA: TGTGCCAGCCTTTCTCGAACAGGGGAACCCACAGATACGCAGTATTTT. V gene TRBV6-2 or TRBV6-3 combines with J gene TRBJ2-3; TRBD1 matches 7 bases. The V and J ends lost 8 bases and 2 bases, in that order; junction bases with no gene match: 13. The CDR3 extends over 16 amino acids. Germline assignment: CDR1 MNHEY and CDR2 SVGEGT.

The CDR3 region has the DNA TGCAGTGCTGGACAGGGTTGGAATGAGCAGTTCTTC. It translates to CSAGQGWNEQFF. The V call is TRBV20-1, the J call TRBJ2-1, with 8 bases that match TRBD1. The CDR3 has 12 residues. Germline V lookup: CDR1 DFQATT, CDR2 SNEGSKA (reference sequence). The junction had 4 bases not matched to a gene; V was cut back by 5 bases and J by 7 bases.

This clonotype was recorded a few times. This chain joins TRBV12-5 and TRBJ2-1; TRBD1 is a possible D gene (6 bases). This CDR3 has 13 amino acids. The germline V gene has CDR1 LGHNT and CDR2 FRNRAP. Trimming removed 6 bases from V and 9 bases from J, with 15 bases in between. CDR3 loop: CASGRGTSGEQFF. The CDR3 coding sequence is TGTGCTAGTGGGAGGGGGACCTCCGGTGAGCAGTTCTTC.